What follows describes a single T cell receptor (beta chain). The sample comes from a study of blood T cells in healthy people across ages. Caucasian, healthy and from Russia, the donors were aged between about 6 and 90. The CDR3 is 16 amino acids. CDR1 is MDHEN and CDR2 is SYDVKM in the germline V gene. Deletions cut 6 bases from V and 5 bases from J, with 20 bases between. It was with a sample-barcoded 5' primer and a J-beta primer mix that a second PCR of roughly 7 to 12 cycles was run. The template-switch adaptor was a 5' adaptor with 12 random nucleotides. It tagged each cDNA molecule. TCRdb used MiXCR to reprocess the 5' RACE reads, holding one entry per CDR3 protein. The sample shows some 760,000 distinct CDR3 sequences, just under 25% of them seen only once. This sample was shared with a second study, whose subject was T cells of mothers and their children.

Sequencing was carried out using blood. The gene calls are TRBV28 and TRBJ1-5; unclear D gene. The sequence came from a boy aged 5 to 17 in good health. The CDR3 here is CASSTARGGGDQPQHF. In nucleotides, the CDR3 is TGTGCCAGCAGCACCGCCCGGGGAGGTGGTGATCAGCCCCAGCATTTT.